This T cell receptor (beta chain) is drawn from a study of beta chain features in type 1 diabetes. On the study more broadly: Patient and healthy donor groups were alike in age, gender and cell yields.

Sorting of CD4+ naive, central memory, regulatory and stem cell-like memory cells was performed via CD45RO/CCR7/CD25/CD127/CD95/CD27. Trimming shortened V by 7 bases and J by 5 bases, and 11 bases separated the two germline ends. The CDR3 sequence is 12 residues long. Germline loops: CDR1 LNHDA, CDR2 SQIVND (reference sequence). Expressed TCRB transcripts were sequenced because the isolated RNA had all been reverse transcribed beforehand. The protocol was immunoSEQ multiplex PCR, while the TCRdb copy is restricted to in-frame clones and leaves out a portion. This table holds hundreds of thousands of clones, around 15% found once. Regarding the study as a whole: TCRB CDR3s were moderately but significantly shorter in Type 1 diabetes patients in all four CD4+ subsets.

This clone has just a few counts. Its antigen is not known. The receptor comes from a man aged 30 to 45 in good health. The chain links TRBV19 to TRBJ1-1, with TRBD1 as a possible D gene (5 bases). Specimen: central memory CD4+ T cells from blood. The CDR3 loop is CASNAGPTEAFF. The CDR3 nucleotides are TGTGCCAGTAATGCAGGGCCTACTGAAGCTTTCTTT.